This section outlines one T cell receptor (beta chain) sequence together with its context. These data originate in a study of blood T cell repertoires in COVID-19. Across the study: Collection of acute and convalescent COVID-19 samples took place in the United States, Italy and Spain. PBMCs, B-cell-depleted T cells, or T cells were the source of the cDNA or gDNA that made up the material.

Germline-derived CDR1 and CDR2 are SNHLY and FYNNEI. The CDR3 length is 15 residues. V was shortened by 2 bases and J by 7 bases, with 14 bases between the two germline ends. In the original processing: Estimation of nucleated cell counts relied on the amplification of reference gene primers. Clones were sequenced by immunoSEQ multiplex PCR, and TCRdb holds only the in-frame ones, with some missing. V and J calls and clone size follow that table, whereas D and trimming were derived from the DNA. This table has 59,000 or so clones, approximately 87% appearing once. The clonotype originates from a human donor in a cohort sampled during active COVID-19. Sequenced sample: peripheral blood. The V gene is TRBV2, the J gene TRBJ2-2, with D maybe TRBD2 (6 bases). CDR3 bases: TGTGCCAGCAGTGAAAGGGGAGGAAAGGTCGGGGAGCTGTTTTTT. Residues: CASSERGGKVGELFF.